The rows below give T cell receptor beta chains drawn from one sample of a study of blood T cell repertoires in COVID-19. Sequencing used immunoSEQ multiplex PCR; TCRdb keeps in-frame clones, though not all of them. Of 200,000 to 250,000 clones in the sample, approximately 78% were seen once. Input material: peripheral blood. Receptors were obtained from a woman aged 70-85 years with COVID-19, enrolled during active disease. CDR3s include the opening cysteine and the closing phenylalanine or tryptophan. D genes are given only for firm matches. The size field is filled for only some rows; it gives once, few, many or a size class.

D gene	J gene	clone size	V gene	CDR3 protein	CDR3 DNA
-	TRBJ2-5	-	TRBV6-6	CASMGGAQETQYF	TGTGCCTCCATGGGAGGCGCCCAAGAGACCCAGTACTTC
-	TRBJ2-5	-	TRBV19	CASSPAGRETQYF	TGTGCCAGTAGTCCGGCGGGTCGAGAGACCCAGTACTTC
TRBD1	TRBJ1-2	-	TRBV5-5	CASSLDTGVNYGYTF	TGTGCCAGCAGCTTGGACACAGGGGTTAACTATGGCTACACCTTC
TRBD2	TRBJ2-1	few	TRBV6-2/TRBV6-3	CASSRTSGFYNEQFF	TGTGCCAGCAGCAGGACTAGCGGATTCTACAATGAGCAGTTCTTC
-	TRBJ2-5	-	TRBV19	CASSIGGLGETQYF	TGTGCCAGTAGTATAGGGGGCCTGGGAGAGACCCAGTACTTC
TRBD2	TRBJ2-3	-	TRBV7-2	CASSLGLAGGDTQYF	TGTGCCAGCAGCTTAGGGCTAGCGGGCGGGGATACGCAGTATTTT
-	TRBJ1-5	-	TRBV6-5	CASRAPNQPQHF	TGTGCCAGCCGCGCCCCCAATCAGCCCCAGCATTTT
-	TRBJ2-5	-	TRBV7-2	CASSLGRSQETQYF	TGTGCCAGCAGCTTAGGCAGAAGCCAAGAGACCCAGTACTTC
TRBD1	TRBJ2-3	-	TRBV7-7	CASSLNRGADTQYF	TGTGCCAGCAGCTTAAACAGGGGTGCAGATACGCAGTATTTT
TRBD2	TRBJ2-7	-	TRBV7-2	CASTLGRVSHEQYF	TGTGCCAGCACCCTGGGGAGGGTTTCCCACGAGCAGTACTTC
TRBD1	TRBJ2-1	-	TRBV19	CASSIGVTGFEQFF	TGTGCCAGTAGTATTGGAGTGACAGGGTTTGAGCAGTTCTTC
-	TRBJ1-1	-	TRBV15	CATSRDKTAEAFF	TGTGCCACCAGCAGAGATAAAACAGCAGAAGCTTTCTTT
-	TRBJ2-3	-	TRBV28	CASSPRTFLGSDTQYF	TGTGCCAGCAGTCCACGGACGTTCTTGGGGAGCGATACGCAGTATTTT
-	TRBJ1-4	-	TRBV5-4	CASSLAAGTTNEKLFF	TGTGCCAGCAGCTTGGCCGCGGGAACGACTAATGAAAAACTGTTTTTT
-	TRBJ1-4	-	TRBV4-3	CASSQARPSAGEKLFF	TGCGCCAGCAGCCAAGCCAGGCCTTCGGCGGGTGAAAAACTGTTTTTT
TRBD1	TRBJ1-1	once	TRBV15	CATSQGVFAEAFF	TGTGCCACCAGCCAGGGGGTTTTCGCTGAAGCTTTCTTT
TRBD1	TRBJ1-2	once	TRBV5-6	CASSSYRDRATYGYTF	TGTGCCAGCAGCTCGTACCGGGACAGGGCTACCTATGGCTACACCTTC
-	TRBJ1-5	-	TRBV24-1	CATSDRSNQPQHF	TGTGCCACCAGTGACAGGAGCAATCAGCCCCAGCATTTT
TRBD2	TRBJ2-5	-	TRBV6-6	CAARSSGILETQYF	TGTGCCGCGAGGTCTAGCGGGATTTTAGAGACCCAGTACTTC
-	TRBJ2-3	-	TRBV5-4	CASSLPATDTQYF	TGTGCCAGCAGCTTACCAGCGACAGATACGCAGTATTTT
-	TRBJ1-2	few	TRBV7-2	CASSLEVTANYGYTF	TGTGCCAGCAGCTTAGAGGTAACAGCTAACTATGGCTACACCTTC
-	TRBJ1-2	-	TRBV18	CASSLSRKDNGYTF	TGTGCCAGCTCACTTTCTAGAAAGGACAATGGCTACACCTTC